Below are 3 T cell receptor beta chains sequenced from a single sample in a study of radiation and T cells in renal cell carcinoma. As to time point: baseline pretreatment blood. Treatment indicated: 15 Gy SBRT to primary tumor, nephrectomy 4 weeks later. Measured with immunoSEQ multiplex PCR; TCRdb has only the in-frame clones, and not every one. The table has approximately 100,000 clones, roughly 90% seen once; the top ten hold around 7.9%. Here the sequenced sample was blood, taken from a patient whose treatment included radiotherapy and nephrectomy. These receptors came from a man over 45 with renal cell carcinoma.

The chain employs TRBV5-1 and TRBJ2-2; D assignment may be TRBD1 or TRBD2 (5 bases each). Per germline, CDR1 SGHRS and CDR2 YFSETQ. V was clipped by 4 bases and J by 2 bases, with 12 bases between them. CDR3 length equals 15 residues. The CDR3 DNA reads TGCGCCAGCAGCCAAGGGACCCCCAACACCGGGGAGCTGTTTTTT. Its protein is CASSQGTPNTGELFF.

The chain carries TRBV5-1 and TRBJ1-4; D is perhaps TRBD1 (6 bases). The V end lost 0 bases, the J end lost 8 bases, and 11 bases lay between the germline ends. Germline assignment: CDR1 SGHRS and CDR2 YFSETQ. This CDR3 has 14 residues. This CDR3 reads CASSLEQGGEKLFF. In DNA form, the CDR3 reads TGCGCCAGCAGCTTGGAACAGGGAGGGGAAAAACTGTTTTTT.

The chain links TRBV6-1 to TRBJ2-1; the D call may be TRBD1 or TRBD2 (5 bases each). CDR1 MNHNS and CDR2 SASEGT come from the germline V gene. This CDR3 spans 16 amino acids. Trimming cost V 0 bases and J 6 bases, with 15 bases left between them. CDR3 coding DNA: TGTGCCAGCAGTGAAGCGGGGGTGGCCTGGGGCAATGAGCAGTTCTTC. It translates to CASSEAGVAWGNEQFF.